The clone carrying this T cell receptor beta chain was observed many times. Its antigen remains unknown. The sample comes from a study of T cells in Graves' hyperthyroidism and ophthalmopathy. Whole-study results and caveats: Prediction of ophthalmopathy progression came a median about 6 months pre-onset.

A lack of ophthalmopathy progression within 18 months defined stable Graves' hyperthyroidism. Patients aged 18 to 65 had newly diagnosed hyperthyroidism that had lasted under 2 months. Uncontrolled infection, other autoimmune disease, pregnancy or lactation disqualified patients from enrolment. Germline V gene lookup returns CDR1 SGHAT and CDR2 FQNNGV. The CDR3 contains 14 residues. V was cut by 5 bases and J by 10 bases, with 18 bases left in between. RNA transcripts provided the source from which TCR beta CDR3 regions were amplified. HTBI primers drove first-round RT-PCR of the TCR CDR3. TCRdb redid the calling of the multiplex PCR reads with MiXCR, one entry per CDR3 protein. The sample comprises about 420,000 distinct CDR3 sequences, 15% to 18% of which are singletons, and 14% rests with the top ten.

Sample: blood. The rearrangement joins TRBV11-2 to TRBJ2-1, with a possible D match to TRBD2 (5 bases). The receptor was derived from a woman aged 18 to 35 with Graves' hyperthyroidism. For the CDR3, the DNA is TGTGCCAGCAGCCCAAGTATCCGCAGCGGAGAGCAGTTCTTC. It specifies CASSPSIRSGEQFF.